These 10 T cell receptor beta chains were sequenced from one sample in a study of T cell responses to AZD1222 COVID-19 vaccine. Sequenced by immunoSEQ multiplex PCR; TCRdb stores in-frame clones only, minus some. The top ten hold 3.4% of the sample, which has some 81,000 clones, 80% to 90% seen once. This material consisted of peripheral blood, taken 28 days after the second AZD1222 dose. These receptors came from an adult who received the AZD1222 COVID-19 vaccine.

The chain combines TRBV3-1 (or the pseudogene TRBV3-2) with TRBJ1-1; D is undetermined. Germline loops: CDR1 LGHDT, CDR2 YNNKEL (reference sequence). V lost 2 bases and J 5 bases, leaving 9 bases between the germline ends. This CDR3 has 13 amino acids. Here the CDR3 DNA reads TGTGCCAGCAGCCAACCAGGCCGGACTGAAGCTTTCTTT. Its translation is CASSQPGRTEAFF.

DNA for the CDR3: TGTGCCAGCAGCCAAGATGAGAGGGGGGACTTTGGCACAGATACGCAGTATTTT. Residues: CASSQDERGDFGTDTQYF. The chain couples TRBV3-1 (or the pseudogene TRBV3-2) to TRBJ2-3; the D gene could be TRBD1 or TRBD2 (6 bases each). This CDR3 region has 18 residues. The V end lost 0 bases, the J end lost 1 base, and 17 bases lay between the germline ends. Germline V gene sequence: CDR1 LGHDT, CDR2 YNNKEL (reference sequence).

The V call is TRBV4-2, the J call TRBJ2-1; 9 nucleotides align to TRBD2. Germline-derived CDR1 and CDR2 are LGHNA and YNFKEQ. V gave up 0 bases and J gave up 7 bases; unmatched junction bases: 4. This CDR3 is built from 15 residues. CDR3 coding DNA: TGTGCCAGCAGCCAAGAGGGCGGGAGGGTTAATGAGCAGTTCTTC. This sequence encodes CASSQEGGRVNEQFF.

The chain links TRBV29-1 to TRBJ2-2, with 8 nucleotides matching TRBD2. The CDR3 has 15 amino acids. Per germline, CDR1 SQVTM and CDR2 ANQGSEA. The trim removed 4 bases at V and 0 bases at J, leaving 4 bases unmatched. The CDR3 nucleotides read TGCAGCGTTGTGGCGGGAGGTGCGAACACCGGGGAGCTGTTTTTT. Protein product: CSVVAGGANTGELFF.

V gene TRBV2 combines with J gene TRBJ1-5; possible D gene TRBD1, 5 bases. Germline lookup yields CDR1 SNHLY and CDR2 FYNNEI. Trimming took off 2 bases at V and 1 base at J, with 18 bases between the two ends. The CDR3 covers 18 residues. The CDR3 loop reads CASSELYRGPGSNQPQHF. The CDR3 DNA follows: TGTGCCAGCAGTGAATTGTATCGGGGCCCTGGGAGCAATCAGCCCCAGCATTTT. The whole variable domain, filled in from reference TRBV2 and TRBJ1-5, reads EPEVTQTPSHQVTQMGQEVILRCVPISNHLYFYWYRQILGQKVEFLVSFYNNEISEKSEIFDDQFSVERPDGSNFTLKIRSTKLEDSAMYFCASSELYRGPGSNQPQHFGDGTRLSIL.

The chain has TRBV19 and TRBJ1-5, with D possibly TRBD1 on 6 matching bases. Trimming pared 5 bases from V and 4 bases from J, leaving 12 bases between. The germline CDR1 and CDR2 sequences are LNHDA and SQIVND (reference sequence). CDR3 length equals 14 residues. The CDR3 sequence: CASSAGQKNQPQHF. Here the CDR3 DNA reads TGTGCCAGTAGTGCAGGACAGAAGAATCAGCCCCAGCATTTT.

The chain uses TRBV2 and TRBJ1-1; 10 positions agree with TRBD1. With 7 bases clipped from V and 0 bases from J, the junction kept 2 bases outside the gene matches. The germline gives CDR1 SNHLY, CDR2 FYNNEI. There are 14 residues in the CDR3. CDR3 in amino acids: CASNGQGVNTEAFF. The CDR3 DNA reads TGTGCCAGCAATGGACAGGGGGTGAACACTGAAGCTTTCTTT.

The J gene is TRBJ2-7, the V gene TRBV6-2 or TRBV6-3, with TRBD2 identical over 13 bases. CDR3 length equals 16 residues. V shed 2 bases, J shed 3 bases, and the junction held 4 bases outside the gene matches. The germline CDR1 and CDR2 sequences are MNHEY and SVGEGT. DNA for the CDR3: TGTGCCAGCAGTTACGTCCGGACTAGCGGGGGCTACGAGCAGTACTTC. Translating it yields CASSYVRTSGGYEQYF.

The chain couples TRBV14 to TRBJ2-1; possibly TRBD2 for D (7 bases). The CDR3 spans 14 residues. Trimming shortened V by 5 bases and J by 5 bases, and 13 bases separated the two germline ends. Germline V gives CDR1 SGHDN, CDR2 FVKESK. In DNA form, the CDR3 reads TGTGCCAGCAGCAGGGGGGGTACGAACAATGAGCAGTTCTTC. This codes for CASSRGGTNNEQFF.

V and J are TRBV2 and TRBJ2-5; a possible D gene is TRBD2 (5 bases). Per germline, CDR1 SNHLY and CDR2 FYNNEI. This CDR3 contains 13 residues. The V end lost 7 bases, the J end lost 3 bases, and 12 bases lay between the germline ends. The CDR3: CASNRDPKETQYF. The CDR3 coding sequence is TGTGCCAGCAACCGGGATCCTAAAGAGACCCAGTACTTC.